This TCR beta chain originates from a study of blood T cell repertoires in COVID-19. Study overall: The samples span acute and convalescent COVID-19 from the United States, Italy and Spain.

Germline V gene sequence: CDR1 SGHNT, CDR2 YYREEE (reference sequence). This CDR3 is built from 16 residues. V lost 3 bases and J lost 4; bases outside the gene matches: 3. Original analysis: Using reference gene primer amplification, nucleated cell counts were estimated. Some clones are missing from TCRdb's copy, which holds only in-frame ones; the method was immunoSEQ multiplex PCR. The DNA gave D and trimming, while V, J and clone size come from that table. The sample comprises about 33,000 clones, around nine tenths of which are singletons, and around 6.5% rests with the top ten. The sample was peripheral blood. The chain has TRBV5-4 and TRBJ2-3, with TRBD2 matching 15 bases. The TCR originated in a human donor in a cohort sampled during active COVID-19. The CDR3 region is CASSSGLAGGSDTQYF. The CDR3 DNA reads as TGTGCCAGCAGCTCAGGACTAGCGGGGGGGTCAGATACGCAGTATTTT.